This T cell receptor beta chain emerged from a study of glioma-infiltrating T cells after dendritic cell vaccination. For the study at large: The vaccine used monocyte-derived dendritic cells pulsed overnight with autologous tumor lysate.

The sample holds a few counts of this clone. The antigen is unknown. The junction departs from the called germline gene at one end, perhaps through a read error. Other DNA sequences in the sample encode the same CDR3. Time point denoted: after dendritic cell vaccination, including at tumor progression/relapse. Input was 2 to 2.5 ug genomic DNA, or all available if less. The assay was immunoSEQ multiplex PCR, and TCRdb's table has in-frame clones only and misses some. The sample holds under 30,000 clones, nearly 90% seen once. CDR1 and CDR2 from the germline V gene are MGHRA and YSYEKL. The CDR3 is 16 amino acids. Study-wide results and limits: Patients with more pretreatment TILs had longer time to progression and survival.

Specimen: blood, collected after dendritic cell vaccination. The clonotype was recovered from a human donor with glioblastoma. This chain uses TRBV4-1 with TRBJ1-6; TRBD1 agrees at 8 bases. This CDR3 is CASSPTGVGYNSPLHF. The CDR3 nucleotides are TGTGCCAGCAGCCCGACAGGGGTGGGCTATAATTCACCCCTCCACTTT.